These 2 T cell receptor beta chains came from one sample sequenced in a study of T cells in localized non-small cell lung cancer. Repertoires were generated with immunoSEQ multiplex PCR, while TCRdb's copy carries only in-frame clones and drops some. The data show 1,500 to 2,000 clones, about 21% seen once. The input for sequencing was normal lung tissue next to the tumor, taken before any cancer treatment. The receptors originated from a woman aged 35-75 years with stage I lung adenocarcinoma.

The rearrangement uses TRBV25-1 and TRBJ1-4; D unclear. There are 15 residues in the CDR3. CDR1 and CDR2 (germline): MGHDK, SYGVNS. Trimming took off 7 bases at V and 7 bases at J, with 19 bases between the two ends. The CDR3 DNA is TGTGCCAGCACTCCTAGGAAGGGTATGGGTGAAAAACTGTTTTTT. Protein: CASTPRKGMGEKLFF.

The V gene is TRBV19, the J gene TRBJ2-7; TRBD2 agrees at 10 bases. The CDR3 runs 17 residues. CDR1 and CDR2 from the germline V gene are LNHDA and SQIVND (reference sequence). J gave up 7 bases and V 10 bases, and 22 bases lay outside the gene matches. In DNA, the CDR3 is TGTGCCACCCGGACAGGGCTGGCTAGCGGGAGAGCGGGAGAGCAGTACTTC. Translating it yields CATRTGLASGRAGEQYF.